This entry lists 14 T cell receptor beta chains sequenced from one sample in a study of molecular identifiers for immune sequencing clone quantification. TCRdb called the PCR reads again in MiXCR, with one record for every CDR3 protein. Here the sample spans over 100,000 distinct CDR3 sequences, 35% being singletons. The sequenced sample was naive CD8+ T cells from blood, with Jurkat cell RNA spiked in. Indicated subset: FACS-sorted CD8+CD4-CCR7+CD45RA+ naive T cells. These receptors were taken from a human donor in good health. Some libraries in this study had Jurkat cell RNA spiked in.

The chain recombines TRBV7-2 with TRBJ2-1; D is perhaps TRBD2 (5 bases). Trimming removed 5 bases at V and 8 bases at J, with 13 bases between. CDR3 length: 13 residues. Germline V gene data show CDR1 as SGHTA and CDR2 as FQGNSA. The CDR3 nucleotides read TGTGCCAGCAGCAGGTGGGTGCGGGATGAGCAGTTCTTC. It is translated as CASSRWVRDEQFF.

The chain links TRBV14 to TRBJ1-2; 7 bases map to TRBD1. CDR3 length: 12 residues. The V segment lost 6 bases and the J segment 8 bases; nucleotides outside the gene matches: 6. CDR1 and CDR2 (germline): SGHDN, FVKESK. The CDR3 DNA follows: TGTGCCAGCAGTGGCGACAGGGTCGGCTACACCTTC. This sequence encodes CASSGDRVGYTF. Together with reference TRBV14 and TRBJ1-2, the CDR3 gives the full variable domain: EAGVTQFPSHSVIEKGQTVTLRCDPISGHDNLYWYRRVMGKEIKFLLHFVKESKQDESGMPNNRFLAERTGGTYSTLKVQPAELEDSGVYFCASSGDRVGYTFGSGTRLTVV.

This rearrangement joins TRBV7-2 to TRBJ2-3; TRBD2 matches 13 bases. V lost 6 bases to trimming and J lost 8 bases; unmatched junction nucleotides: 8. The length of the CDR3 is 15 residues. Germline V gives CDR1 SGHTA, CDR2 FQGNSA. CDR3 bases: TGTGCCAGCAGTCTACTAGCGGGAGGGCCATGTACGCAGTATTTT. It specifies CASSLLAGGPCTQYF. Full variable domain (outside the CDR3, taken from reference TRBV7-2 and TRBJ2-3): GAGVSQSPSNKVTEKGKDVELRCDPISGHTALYWYRQSLGQGLEFLIYFQGNSAPDKSGLPSDRFSAERTGGSVSTLTIQRTQQEDSAVYLCASSLLAGGPCTQYFGPGTRLTVL.

The CDR3 is CASSLLERDTEAFF. CDR3 in DNA: TGTGCCAGCAGTCTTCTTGAAAGGGACACTGAAGCTTTCTTT. V and J are TRBV28 and TRBJ1-1; D is uncertain. Trimming removed 5 bases from V and 3 bases from J, with 13 bases in between. The CDR3 has 14 amino acids. The germline V gene encodes CDR1 MDHEN and CDR2 SYDVKM.

This clonotype was detected only a few times. The chain links TRBV4-3 to TRBJ2-5; 8 bases agree with TRBD2. The V and J ends lost 3 bases and 5 bases, in that order; junction bases with no gene match: 8. In germline, CDR1 is LGHNA, CDR2 YSLEER. This CDR3 is 15 amino acids long. CDR3 in DNA: TGCGCCAGCAGCCATGGTGTCGGGAGGGGGGAGACCCAGTACTTC. Its protein is CASSHGVGRGETQYF.

This clonotype was seen more than once but under ten times. The chain couples TRBV29-1 to TRBJ2-7; D is ambiguous. The V end was cut by 4 bases, the J end by 2 bases, with 9 bases between. Germline CDR1 SQVTM, CDR2 ANQGSEA. This CDR3 contains 12 residues. CDR3 nucleotides: TGCAGCGTTGGAATGAAGGCCTACGAGCAGTACTTC. It codes for CSVGMKAYEQYF.

This clonotype has just a few counts. This sequence joins TRBV2 and TRBJ2-3; unclear D gene. Trimming left V 7 bases short and J 11 bases short, with 19 bases between. Germline CDR1 reads SNHLY; CDR2 reads FYNNEI. CDR3 length equals 13 residues. The CDR3 reads CASTETDPRVQYF. The CDR3 DNA is TGTGCCAGCACCGAAACTGACCCGCGAGTGCAGTATTTT.

V is TRBV10-3 and J is TRBJ2-1; D remains unclear. The V end lost 3 bases, the J end lost 1 base, and 10 bases lay between the germline ends. The CDR3 contains 15 residues. The germline V gene encodes CDR1 ENHRY and CDR2 SYGVKD. The CDR3 DNA reads as TGTGCCATCAGTGAAACCTCACTATCCTACAATGAGCAGTTCTTC. This sequence encodes CAISETSLSYNEQFF.

The rearrangement joins TRBV6-5 to TRBJ2-3; 11 nucleotides align to TRBD2. The CDR3 loop spans 18 amino acids. Germline V gene sequence: CDR1 MNHEY, CDR2 SVGAGI. The junction had 14 bases not matched to a gene; V was cut back by 6 bases and J by 3 bases. The CDR3 loop reads CASRVTSGTQRGTDTQYF. For the CDR3, the DNA is TGTGCCAGCAGAGTGACTAGCGGGACCCAGAGAGGGACAGATACGCAGTATTTT.

The J gene is TRBJ2-5, the V gene TRBV29-1; no clear D. The CDR3 contains 13 residues. V was cut by 8 bases and J by 1 base, with 14 bases left in between. CDR1 SQVTM and CDR2 ANQGSEA come from the germline V gene. As DNA, the CDR3 is TGCAGCTCAAATCCGTGGGGCCAAGAGACCCAGTACTTC. As protein: CSSNPWGQETQYF.

J is TRBJ1-1 and V is TRBV28; 8 bases match TRBD1. The CDR3 has 13 amino acids. V trimming: 6 bases; J trimming: 5 bases; junction bases outside the gene matches: 5. In germline, CDR1 is MDHEN, CDR2 SYDVKM. The CDR3 sequence is CASSIRTGTEAFF. The CDR3 region has the DNA TGTGCCAGCAGCATACGGACAGGGACTGAAGCTTTCTTT.

The chain is built from TRBV4-3 and TRBJ2-3; 7 bases are shared with TRBD2. This CDR3 contains 16 residues. The ends lost 3 bases at V and 2 bases at J; junction bases unmatched: 8. Per germline, CDR1 LGHNA and CDR2 YSLEER. The CDR3 bases are TGCGCCAGCAGCCATTGGGAGGGCCGGGACACAGATACGCAGTATTTT. Residues: CASSHWEGRDTDTQYF.

This clonotype has a count of ten or more. CDR3 protein: CSAVPEGTSYEQYF. DNA for the CDR3: TGCAGTGCCGTCCCGGAGGGAACCTCCTACGAGCAGTACTTC. The chain links TRBV20-1 to TRBJ2-7; D might be TRBD2 (6 bases). CDR1 and CDR2 (germline): DFQATT, SNEGSKA (reference sequence). The CDR3 extends over 14 amino acids. Trimming left V 6 bases short and J 0 bases short, with 15 bases between.

There are many counts of this clonotype. J is TRBJ2-3 and V is TRBV6-5; tentative D call: TRBD2 (5 bases). The CDR3 length is 14 residues. The germline V gene has CDR1 MNHEY and CDR2 SVGAGI. V lost 6 bases to trimming and J lost 3 bases, with 13 bases between them. The CDR3: CASRTRRTTDTQYF. The CDR3 coding sequence is TGTGCCAGCAGAACAAGAAGGACTACAGATACGCAGTATTTT.